Given below is one TCR beta chain in context. Investigators profiled TCR beta VDJ and CDR3 from genomic DNA template. TCRdb redid the calling of the reads with MiXCR, one entry per CDR3 protein. In the table there are 74,000 or so distinct CDR3 sequences, roughly half of which are singletons. These data belong to a study of CD8+CD57+ T cells in acquired aplastic anemia. As for the study in general: Sorted CD4+ plus CD8+ cells gave DNA averaging roughly 3 ug.

J gave up 6 bases and V 5 bases, and 4 bases lay outside the gene matches. This CDR3 is 13 amino acids long. Germline CDR1 and CDR2: LNHDA and SQIVND (reference sequence). The V call is TRBV19, the J call TRBJ2-7, with TRBD1 matching 10 bases. The receptor was isolated from a human donor in good health, serving as a control. Sequencing input: sorted CD4+, CD8+, or CD8+CD57+ T cells (not recorded which) from PBMCs. Written as DNA, the CDR3 is TGTGCCAGTAGTCCGGGACAGGGGTTCGAGCAGTACTTC. Translation gives CASSPGQGFEQYF.